One T cell receptor beta chain is described in this entry. Its antigen is undetermined. The sample contains more than one DNA sequence encoding this CDR3. This entry is derived from a study of shared clonotypes between healthy human individuals. Donation came from healthy HIV-negative adults that had no recent acute infections or vaccinations. General observations from the study: Across several donors, naive CD4 shared roughly 5%, naive CD8 around 3.5%, memory CD4 roughly 2.4%, memory CD8 0.4% to 0.5%.

Investigators spread the genomic DNA of each subset evenly over several immunoSEQ plates. Tens of thousands of T cell genomes, or roughly 180 ng DNA, went into the sorted-subset replicate PCRs. Using immunoSEQ multiplex PCR, the repertoire was profiled, and TCRdb retains in-frame clones only, with some absent. The repertoire holds approximately 1.5 million clones, with around 98% as singletons. Germline assignment: CDR1 SGHTA and CDR2 FQGNSA. The CDR3 covers 12 residues. V dropped 1 base and J dropped 2 bases, with 0 bases sitting between them. The chain is built from TRBV7-2 and TRBJ1-5; D gene ambiguous. Sequencing was done on a sample of naive CD4+ T cells sorted from blood. Described subset: CD45RA+ positively selected. The clonotype was recovered from a man aged 25 to 45 in good health. Here the CDR3 DNA reads TGTGCCAGCAGCTTAGGCAATCAGCCCCAGCATTTT. Translating gives CASSLGNQPQHF.